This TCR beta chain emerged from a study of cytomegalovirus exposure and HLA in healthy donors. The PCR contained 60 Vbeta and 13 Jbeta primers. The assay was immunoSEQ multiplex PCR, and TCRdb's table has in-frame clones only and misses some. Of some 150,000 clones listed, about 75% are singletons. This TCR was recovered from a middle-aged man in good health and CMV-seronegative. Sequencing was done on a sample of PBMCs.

CDR3 DNA sequence: TGTGCCAGTAGACGGGACAGGGTGTCCTACGAGCAGTACTTC. Protein product: CASRRDRVSYEQYF. V is TRBV19 and J is TRBJ2-7, with 9 bases aligning to TRBD1. The ends lost 6 bases at V and 1 base at J; junction bases unmatched: 4. The length of the CDR3 is 14 residues. The germline gives CDR1 LNHDA, CDR2 SQIVND (reference sequence). Combining the CDR3 with reference TRBV19 and TRBJ2-7 gives the whole variable domain DGGITQSPKYLFRKEGQNVTLSCEQNLNHDAMYWYRQDPGQGLRLIYYSQIVNDFQKGDIAEGYSVSREKKESFPLTVTSAQKNPTAFYLCASRRDRVSYEQYFGPGTRLTVT.